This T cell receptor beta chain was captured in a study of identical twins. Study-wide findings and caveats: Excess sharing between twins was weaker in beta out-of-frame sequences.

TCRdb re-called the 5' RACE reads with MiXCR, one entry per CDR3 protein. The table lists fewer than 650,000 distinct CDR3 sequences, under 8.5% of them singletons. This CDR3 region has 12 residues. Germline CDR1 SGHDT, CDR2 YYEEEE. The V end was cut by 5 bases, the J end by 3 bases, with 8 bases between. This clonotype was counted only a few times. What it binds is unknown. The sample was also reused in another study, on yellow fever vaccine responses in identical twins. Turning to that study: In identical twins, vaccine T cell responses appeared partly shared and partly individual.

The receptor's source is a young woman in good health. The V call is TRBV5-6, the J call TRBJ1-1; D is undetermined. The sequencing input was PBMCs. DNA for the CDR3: TGTGCCAGCAGGGTACTGGACACTGAAGCTTTCTTT. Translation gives CASRVLDTEAFF.